The rows below give T cell receptor beta chains drawn from one sample of a study of blood T cell repertoires in COVID-19. Sequenced by immunoSEQ multiplex PCR; TCRdb stores in-frame clones only, minus some. Seen here are about 240,000 clones, around 90% observed once, and the top ten hold under 9%. The sequencing sample was made of peripheral blood. The receptors were sampled from a woman aged 70-85 years with active or convalescent COVID-19. Both conserved end residues are part of each CDR3. Each record gives: V gene, clone size, D gene, J gene, CDR3 protein, CDR3 DNA. The D gene is left open where the match is weak. Rows give clone size only sometimes, using once, few, many, or a class for an expanded clone.

>TRBV19|NA|NA|TRBJ1-4
CASTLAEGNEKLFF
TGTGCCAGTACCCTCGCGGAGGGTAATGAAAAACTGTTTTTT
>TRBV11-2|NA|NA|TRBJ2-3
CASSSQGGGAADTQYF
TGTGCCAGCAGCTCCCAAGGTGGGGGGGCCGCAGATACGCAGTATTTT
>TRBV3-1/TRBV3-2|NA|TRBD1|TRBJ1-5
CASSQNTGVGQPQHF
TGTGCCAGCAGCCAAAATACAGGGGTCGGTCAGCCCCAGCATTTT
>TRBV7-8|NA|NA|TRBJ1-1
CASSSASAEAFF
TGTGCCAGCAGCTCAGCAAGCGCTGAAGCTTTCTTT
>TRBV6-5|once|TRBD1|TRBJ1-6
CASSRQGGVWTLHF
TGTGCCAGCAGTAGACAGGGGGGGGTTTGGACCCTCCACTTT
>TRBV7-8|many|TRBD1|TRBJ2-7
CASSLSGTGAYEQYF
TGTGCCAGCAGCTTAAGTGGGACAGGGGCCTACGAGCAGTACTTC
>TRBV6-5|NA|TRBD1|TRBJ2-7
CASGPAPTGEYEQYF
TGTGCCAGCGGACCCGCCCCGACAGGGGAATACGAGCAGTACTTC
>TRBV7-8|NA|TRBD1|TRBJ2-7
CASSLGQGVSYEQYF
TGTGCCAGCAGCTTAGGACAGGGAGTCTCCTACGAGCAGTACTTC
>TRBV7-8|NA|NA|TRBJ1-1
CASSLEGRTEAFF
TGTGCCAGCAGCTTAGAGGGGCGGACTGAAGCTTTCTTT
>TRBV10-2|NA|NA|TRBJ2-5
CASRDGGGTQYF
TGCGCCAGCAGGGATGGGGGAGGGACCCAGTACTTC
>TRBV19|few|NA|TRBJ1-6
CASSIVARESPLHF
TGTGCCAGTAGTATTGTGGCACGGGAATCACCCCTCCACTTT
>TRBV6-5|once|TRBD2|TRBJ2-1
CASSPGTSVNNEQFF
TGTGCCAGCAGCCCCGGGACTAGCGTGAACAATGAGCAGTTCTTC
>TRBV6-6|NA|NA|TRBJ2-7
CASSYIRPSEQYF
TGTGCCAGCAGTTACATCAGGCCATCCGAGCAGTACTTC
>TRBV18|NA|NA|TRBJ1-1
CASSPPSGTEAFF
TGTGCCAGCTCACCACCTAGCGGCACTGAAGCTTTCTTT
>TRBV4-2|NA|TRBD1|TRBJ1-1
CASSQGQELNTEAFF
TGTGCCAGCAGCCAGGGACAGGAGCTGAACACTGAAGCTTTCTTT
>TRBV28|NA|NA|TRBJ1-2
CASSLGPPNYGYTF
TGTGCCAGCAGTTTAGGGCCCCCTAACTATGGCTACACCTTC
>TRBV14|NA|TRBD1|TRBJ2-6
CASSQLGTVPSGANVLTF
TGTGCCAGCAGCCAATTAGGGACAGTCCCCTCTGGGGCCAACGTCCTGACTTTC
>TRBV12-3/TRBV12-4|NA|TRBD1|TRBJ1-6
CASRQGDSSPLHF
TGTGCCAGCAGACAAGGGGACAGTTCACCCCTCCACTTT
>TRBV4-3|NA|NA|TRBJ1-6
CASSQESDYNSPLHF
TGCGCCAGCAGCCAAGAAAGCGACTATAATTCACCCCTCCACTTT
>TRBV25-1|NA|TRBD1|TRBJ1-6
CASRMGTAYNSPLHF
TGTGCCAGCAGGATGGGGACAGCTTATAATTCACCCCTCCACTTT
>TRBV19|NA|NA|TRBJ1-3
CASSPGFGVPASGNTIYF
TGTGCCAGTAGTCCGGGGTTCGGGGTCCCAGCATCTGGAAACACCATATATTTT
>TRBV12-3/TRBV12-4|NA|NA|TRBJ1-4
CASSLRDEKLFF
TGTGCCAGCAGCCTACGGGATGAAAAACTGTTTTTT
>TRBV7-9|NA|NA|TRBJ2-2
CASSLAPANTGELFF
TGTGCCAGCAGCTTAGCGCCAGCGAACACCGGGGAGCTGTTTTTT
>TRBV7-2|once|NA|TRBJ1-4
CASSSGREKLFF
TGTGCCAGCAGCTCTGGGAGGGAAAAACTGTTTTTT
>TRBV6-6|NA|NA|TRBJ2-1
CASSLLNNEQFF
TGTGCCAGCAGTTTATTAAACAATGAGCAGTTCTTC
>TRBV4-1|NA|NA|TRBJ2-4
CASSQVRRSASNIQYF
TGCGCCAGCAGCCAAGTTAGACGAAGCGCTAGCAACATTCAGTACTTC
>TRBV6-5|once|TRBD1|TRBJ2-5
CASSPGQGMLETQYF
TGTGCCAGCAGTCCGGGACAGGGGATGTTAGAGACCCAGTACTTC
>TRBV6-6|NA|NA|TRBJ2-7
CASRRVQGTEQYF
TGTGCCAGCAGAAGGGTGCAGGGAACAGAGCAGTACTTC